These T cell receptor beta chains were read from a single sample in a study of blood T cell repertoires in COVID-19. Assay used: immunoSEQ multiplex PCR; TCRdb lists only in-frame clones, some missing. Of 150,000 or so clones in the sample, about 85% were seen once. The sample taken for sequencing was peripheral blood. Source of these receptors: a man between 60 and 75 years old with COVID-19, enrolled during active disease. The CDR3 runs from the conserved cysteine through the conserved F or W. Fields, in order: V gene, J gene, clone size, D gene, CDR3 protein, CDR3 DNA. The D gene is left open where the match is weak. Size tells how often a clone was seen (once, few, many) or the class of an expanded clone, and some rows leave it out.

>TRBV27|TRBJ2-3|NA|NA
CASSLRRDSDTQYF
TGTGCCAGCAGTTTACGGAGGGATTCAGATACGCAGTATTTT
>TRBV27|TRBJ2-6|NA|TRBD2
CASTRVGGPSSGANVLTF
TGTGCCAGCACCCGAGTGGGAGGGCCGAGCTCTGGGGCCAACGTCCTGACTTTC
>TRBV7-3|TRBJ2-5|NA|NA
CASSFRGGETQYF
TGTGCCAGCAGCTTCAGGGGCGGCGAGACCCAGTACTTC
>TRBV5-6|TRBJ1-1|NA|NA
CASSLYTQHLNTEAFF
TGTGCCAGCAGCTTGTACACCCAACATCTGAACACTGAAGCTTTCTTT
>TRBV9|TRBJ2-6|once|NA
CASSRTDAPGANVLTF
TGTGCCAGCAGTCGGACAGACGCCCCTGGGGCCAACGTCCTGACTTTC
>TRBV3-1/TRBV3-2|TRBJ1-1|NA|TRBD1
CASSPGGNTEAFF
TGTGCCAGCAGCCCAGGGGGCAACACTGAAGCTTTCTTT
>TRBV5-1|TRBJ1-5|NA|TRBD1
CASSSGPGGENQPQHF
TGCGCCAGCAGCTCAGGACCAGGGGGCGAAAATCAGCCCCAGCATTTT
>TRBV19|TRBJ2-2|NA|NA
CASSSAINTGELFF
TGTGCCAGTAGTAGTGCTATTAACACCGGGGAGCTGTTTTTT
>TRBV29-1|TRBJ1-1|NA|TRBD1
CSVFPGTDGTEAFF
TGCAGCGTTTTTCCCGGGACAGATGGCACTGAAGCTTTCTTT
>TRBV3-1/TRBV3-2|TRBJ2-7|NA|TRBD1
CASSQGDRGLEQYF
TGTGCCAGCAGCCAGGGGGACAGGGGGCTCGAGCAGTACTTC
>TRBV5-4|TRBJ2-3|NA|TRBD2
CASSSSGLARAGDTQYF
TGTGCCAGCAGCTCCTCCGGACTAGCGAGGGCGGGTGATACGCAGTATTTT
>TRBV19|TRBJ1-4|NA|TRBD1
CASSAGTQGAATNEKLFF
TGTGCCAGTAGTGCGGGGACACAGGGGGCCGCAACTAATGAAAAACTGTTTTTT
>TRBV11-2|TRBJ1-1|NA|NA
CASSSLQGVSEAFF
TGTGCCAGCAGCTCCTTACAGGGAGTATCTGAAGCTTTCTTT
>TRBV7-8|TRBJ1-5|NA|TRBD1
CASSLRRTGDNQPQHF
TGTGCCAGCAGCTTAAGACGGACAGGGGACAATCAGCCCCAGCATTTT
>TRBV6-5|TRBJ2-1|NA|NA
CASSAPAGVGNEQFF
TGTGCCAGCAGCGCCCCGGCGGGTGTCGGCAATGAGCAGTTCTTC
>TRBV5-1|TRBJ2-3|few|NA
CASSPGSGTDTQYF
TGCGCCAGCAGCCCGGGATCGGGCACAGATACGCAGTATTTT
>TRBV6-2/TRBV6-3|TRBJ2-2|NA|TRBD2
CASSYSTLAGVTGELFF
TGTGCCAGCAGTTACTCGACACTAGCGGGAGTTACCGGGGAGCTGTTTTTT
>TRBV5-4|TRBJ1-3|NA|NA
CAARSGQTENTIYF
TGTGCCGCCCGATCGGGACAAACAGAAAACACCATATATTTT
>TRBV7-8|TRBJ1-2|once|TRBD1
CASSYQGAGYTF
TGTGCCAGCAGCTATCAGGGGGCTGGCTACACCTTC
>TRBV11-2|TRBJ2-3|NA|NA
CASSLGLASTDTQYF
TGTGCCAGCAGCTTAGGTCTAGCCAGCACAGATACGCAGTATTTT
>TRBV12-5|TRBJ1-1|NA|TRBD1
CASGRRGRNTEAFF
TGTGCTAGTGGCCGGAGGGGGCGGAACACTGAAGCTTTCTTT
>TRBV5-1|TRBJ2-1|NA|TRBD2
CASSLASGGYNEQFF
TGCGCCAGCAGCTTGGCTAGCGGGGGTTACAATGAGCAGTTCTTC
>TRBV24-1|TRBJ2-3|NA|NA
CATSGAGGKDTQYF
TGTGCCACCAGTGGAGCAGGGGGGAAAGATACGCAGTATTTT
>TRBV14|TRBJ2-4|NA|NA
CASSSSQDLTGSLAKNIQYF
TGTGCCAGCAGCTCCTCACAAGACTTGACAGGATCACTAGCCAAAAACATTCAGTACTTC
>TRBV7-2|TRBJ2-3|NA|TRBD2
CASSLSGATTTQYF
TGTGCCAGCAGCCTTAGCGGGGCAACCACTACGCAGTATTTT
>TRBV19|TRBJ2-2|NA|TRBD1
CASRRTRDRGTGELFF
TGTGCCAGTAGAAGGACACGGGACAGGGGGACCGGGGAGCTGTTTTTT
>TRBV19|TRBJ2-3|NA|NA
CASSPLARTDTQYF
TGTGCCAGTAGTCCGCTAGCTCGCACAGATACGCAGTATTTT
>TRBV5-1|TRBJ2-1|NA|NA
CASSLRTGGDNEQFF
TGCGCCAGCAGCTTGAGAACAGGGGGGGACAATGAGCAGTTCTTC